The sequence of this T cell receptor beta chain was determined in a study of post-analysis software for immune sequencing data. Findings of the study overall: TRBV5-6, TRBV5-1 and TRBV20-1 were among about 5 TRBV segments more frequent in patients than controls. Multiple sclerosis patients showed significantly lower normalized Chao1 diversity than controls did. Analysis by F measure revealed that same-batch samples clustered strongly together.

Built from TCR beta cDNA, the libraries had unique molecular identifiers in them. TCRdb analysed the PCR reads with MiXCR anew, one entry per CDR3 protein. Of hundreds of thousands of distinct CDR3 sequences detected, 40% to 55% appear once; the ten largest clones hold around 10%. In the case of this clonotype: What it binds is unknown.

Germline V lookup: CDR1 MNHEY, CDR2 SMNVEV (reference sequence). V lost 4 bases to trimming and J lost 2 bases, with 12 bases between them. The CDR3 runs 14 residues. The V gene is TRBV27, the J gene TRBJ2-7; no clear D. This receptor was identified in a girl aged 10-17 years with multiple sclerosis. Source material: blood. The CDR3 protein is CASSSRIFPYEQYF. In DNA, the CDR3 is TGTGCCAGCAGTTCTCGGATTTTTCCCTACGAGCAGTACTTC.